This TCR beta chain was captured by sequencing in a study of cytomegalovirus exposure and HLA in healthy donors. CDR1 is MNHEY, CDR2 SVGAGI, per germline. V dropped 4 bases and J dropped 0 bases, with 12 bases sitting between them. The CDR3 length is 16 residues. The PCR used 60 Vbeta and 13 Jbeta primers. Data came from immunoSEQ multiplex PCR; TCRdb stores just in-frame clones and leaves some out. The sample shows 200,000 to 250,000 clones, over 80% of them seen only once. The receptor was isolated from a woman aged 40-49 years in good health and CMV-seropositive. Sequencing was done on a sample of PBMCs. The chain links TRBV6-5 to TRBJ2-2; the D gene is possibly TRBD1 (6 bases). The CDR3 here is CASSSSDRSNTGELFF. The DNA of the CDR3 is TGTGCCAGCAGTTCCTCCGACAGGTCGAACACCGGGGAGCTGTTTTTT.